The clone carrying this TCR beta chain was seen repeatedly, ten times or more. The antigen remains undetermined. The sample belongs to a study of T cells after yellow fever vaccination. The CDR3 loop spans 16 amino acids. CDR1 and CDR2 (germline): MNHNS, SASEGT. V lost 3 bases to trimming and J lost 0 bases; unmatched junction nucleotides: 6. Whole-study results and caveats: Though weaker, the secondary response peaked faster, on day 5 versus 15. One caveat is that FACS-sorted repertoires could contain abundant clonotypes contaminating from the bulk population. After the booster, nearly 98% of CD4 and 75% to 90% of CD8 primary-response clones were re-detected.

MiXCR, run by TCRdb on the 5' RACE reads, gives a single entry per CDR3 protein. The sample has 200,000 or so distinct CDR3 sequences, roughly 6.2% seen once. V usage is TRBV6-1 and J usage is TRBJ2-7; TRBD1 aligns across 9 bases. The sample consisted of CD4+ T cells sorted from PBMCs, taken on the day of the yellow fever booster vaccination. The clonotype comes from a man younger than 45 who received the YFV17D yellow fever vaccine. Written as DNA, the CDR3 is TGTGCCAGCAGTGACGGGACAGGGCGGATCTCCTACGAGCAGTACTTC. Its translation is CASSDGTGRISYEQYF.